The 26 T cell receptor beta chains below come from one sample, sequenced in a study of CD8+ T cells in alopecia areata. Sequencing templates came from extracted RNA that was reverse transcribed into cDNA. Method: immunoSEQ multiplex PCR; TCRdb's copy keeps in-frame clones and lacks some. The sample includes 110,000 or so clones, roughly 58% of them seen just once. The sample's treatment: oral pan-JAK inhibitor, 5-10 mg twice daily. Material: CD8+ T cells sorted from blood, obtained at week 4, from a patient treated with tofacitinib. Every receptor here comes from a human donor with alopecia areata.

The rearrangement links TRBV30 to TRBJ1-1; perhaps TRBD1 as D (5 bases). CDR3 length equals 12 residues. Deletions cut 1 base from V and 4 bases from J, with 7 bases between. Germline V gene lookup returns CDR1 GTSNPN and CDR2 SVGIG (reference sequence). This CDR3 is CAWSGGVTEAFF. CDR3 nucleotide sequence: TGTGCCTGGAGTGGGGGGGTCACTGAAGCTTTCTTT.

This sequence joins TRBV7-2 and TRBJ2-7; D call uncertain. CDR1 SGHTA and CDR2 FQGNSA come from the germline V gene. The CDR3 is made up of 16 amino acids. The V gene lost 1 base and the J gene lost 4 bases, with 17 bases spanning the gap. The CDR3 region has the DNA TGTGCCAGCAGCTTAGGAGTACAAGGAGTCACATACGAGCAGTACTTC. It yields the protein CASSLGVQGVTYEQYF.

This chain connects TRBV12-5 to TRBJ1-5; D gene ambiguous. Looked up from germline, CDR1 is LGHNT and CDR2 is FRNRAP. CDR3 length equals 11 residues. Trimming stripped 6 bases from V and 6 bases from J, with 6 bases between. In DNA form, the CDR3 reads TGTGCTAGTGGCACCACTCAGCCCCAGCATTTT. Encoded protein: CASGTTQPQHF.

Details on this clone: With a much larger clone just one base away, this may be a read error. The V call is TRBV11-2, the J call TRBJ2-7; perhaps TRBD1 as D (5 bases). Deletions cut 3 bases from V and 0 bases from J, with 6 bases between. The germline CDR1 and CDR2 sequences are SGHAT and FQNNGV. The CDR3 loop spans 13 amino acids. The CDR3, as DNA: TGTGCCAGCAGCTTCGGACACTCCTACGAGCAGTACTTC. This gives the protein CASSFGHSYEQYF.

This clone has just a few counts. This rearrangement joins TRBV30 to TRBJ2-3; D is ambiguous. The CDR3 covers 14 residues. Germline V gene data show CDR1 as GTSNPN and CDR2 as SVGIG (reference sequence). The V and J ends lost 0 bases and 6 bases respectively, with 13 bases between them. CDR3 residues: CAWSVSGSSDTQYF. In nucleotides, the CDR3 is TGTGCCTGGAGTGTCTCTGGTAGCTCCGATACGCAGTATTTT.

The chain has TRBV25-1 and TRBJ2-2; D ambiguous. The ends were cut back, 8 bases at V and 5 bases at J, with 18 bases in the middle. CDR1 and CDR2 from the germline V gene are MGHDK and SYGVNS. CDR3 length equals 15 residues. The CDR3 nucleotides read TGTGCCAGCGCTACTGAGACCCCGTGGACCGGGGAGCTGTTTTTT. As protein: CASATETPWTGELFF.

As concerns this clone: Distinct nucleotide sequences in the sample also encode this CDR3. V usage is TRBV7-6 and J usage is TRBJ2-2; TRBD1 might be the D (5 bases). The CDR3 is 14 residues long. V was pared by 1 base and J by 3 bases, with 6 bases between. Germline V gene sequence: CDR1 SGHVS, CDR2 FNYEAQ. The CDR3, as DNA: TGTGCCAGCAGCTTAGTAGGGGACACCGGGGAGCTGTTTTTT. This encodes CASSLVGDTGELFF.

Only a few counts were recorded for this clone. The V gene is TRBV27, the J gene TRBJ1-2; 8 bases align to TRBD1. This CDR3 is 12 amino acids long. Germline values: CDR1 MNHEY, CDR2 SMNVEV (reference sequence). J was trimmed by 8 bases and V by 8 bases; bases with no gene match: 7. The CDR3 coding sequence is TGTGCCAGCGGGACGGACAGGGCGGGCTACACCTTC. Protein: CASGTDRAGYTF.

This chain joins TRBV15 and TRBJ2-1; TRBD1 might be the D (7 bases). The V end was cut by 6 bases, the J end by 1 base, with 13 bases between. Germline CDR1 and CDR2: LNHNV and YYDKDF (reference sequence). This CDR3 is 15 amino acids long. The CDR3 bases are TGTGCCACCAGTGACCAGGGGGGATCCTACAATGAGCAGTTCTTC. Translating it yields CATSDQGGSYNEQFF.

The genes are TRBV30 and TRBJ1-6; no definite D call. The V gene's germline CDR1 is GTSNPN and CDR2 SVGIG (reference sequence). This CDR3 is built from 17 residues. The ends were cut back, 0 bases at V and 0 bases at J, with 12 bases in the middle. The CDR3 nucleotides are TGTGCCTGGAGTGTTGATTCAGTCTTCTCCTATAATTCACCCCTCCACTTT. This sequence encodes CAWSVDSVFSYNSPLHF. Drawing the rest from reference TRBV30 and TRBJ1-6, the complete variable domain is SQTIHQWPATLVQPVGSPLSLECTVEGTSNPNLYWYRQAAGRGLQLLFYSVGIGQISSEVPQNLSASRPQDRQFILSSKKLLLSDSGFYLCAWSVDSVFSYNSPLHFGNGTRLTVT.

This clone was recorded a few times. V gene TRBV6-5 combines with J gene TRBJ1-2; D call uncertain. Trimming took 7 bases from V and 4 from J, leaving 7 bases between them. This CDR3 is built from 11 residues. CDR1 and CDR2 from the germline V gene are MNHEY and SVGAGI. The CDR3 reads CASKGTYGYTF. CDR3 nucleotides: TGTGCCAGCAAGGGTACCTATGGCTACACCTTC.

The chain carries TRBV15 and TRBJ2-7; either TRBD1 or TRBD2 may supply D (5 bases each). This CDR3 region has 17 residues. V dropped 1 base and J dropped 5 bases, with 21 bases sitting between them. CDR1 and CDR2 from the germline V gene are LNHNV and YYDKDF (reference sequence). The CDR3 reads CATSRVPWDGLTHEQYF. CDR3 coding DNA: TGTGCCACCAGCAGAGTGCCCTGGGACGGATTGACCCACGAGCAGTACTTC.

CDR3 protein: CASSHSHPTGGEDGYTF. CDR3 nucleotides: TGCGCCAGCAGTCATTCCCACCCAACAGGGGGCGAGGATGGCTACACCTTC. The chain links TRBV23-1 to TRBJ1-2; 9 nucleotides match TRBD1. TRBV23-1 is assigned to the ORF class and has an uncertain function. The CDR3 extends over 17 amino acids. V shed 3 bases, J shed 6 bases, and the junction held 14 bases outside the gene matches.

This clone was recorded a few times. The chain carries TRBV29-1 and TRBJ2-1; 13 bases are a match to TRBD2. The V segment lost 4 bases and the J segment 6 bases; nucleotides outside the gene matches: 12. Germline loops: CDR1 SQVTM, CDR2 ANQGSEA. There are 17 residues in the CDR3. This chain's CDR3 is CSVVGGTSGGASNEQFF. DNA of the CDR3: TGCAGCGTTGTTGGTGGCACTAGCGGGGGGGCCAGCAATGAGCAGTTCTTC.

Details on this clone: This sample also contains other DNA sequences that code for the same CDR3. The CDR3 DNA reads TGCAGCGTTGAAGGCGATAGCACTGAAGCTTTCTTT. Amino acids: CSVEGDSTEAFF. The chain carries TRBV29-1 and TRBJ1-1; D uncertain. Trimming stripped 1 base from V and 4 bases from J, with 7 bases between. The CDR3 spans 12 residues. CDR1 is SQVTM and CDR2 is ANQGSEA in the germline V gene. Full variable domain (rest looked up from reference TRBV29-1 and TRBJ1-1): SAVISQKPSRDICQRGTSLTIQCQVDSQVTMMFWYRQQPGQSLTLIATANQGSEATYESGFVIDKFPISRPNLTFSTLTVSNMSPEDSSIYLCSVEGDSTEAFFGQGTRLTVV.

The chain combines TRBV7-9 with TRBJ1-1, with a possible D match to TRBD1 (5 bases). This CDR3 contains 14 residues. V was clipped by 8 bases and J by 3 bases, with 16 bases between them. Germline-derived CDR1 and CDR2 are SEHNR and FQNEAQ (reference sequence). For the CDR3, the DNA is TGTGCCAGCCGTACGGAGGGGCTACACACTGAAGCTTTCTTT. Its protein product is CASRTEGLHTEAFF.

The chain uses TRBV29-1 and TRBJ1-2; D ambiguous. The germline V and J ends were trimmed by 2 bases and 2 bases, with 9 bases remaining between them. This CDR3 has 13 amino acids. Germline V CDR1 and CDR2: SQVTM, ANQGSEA. CDR3 DNA: TGCAGCGTTGAATCAGTAGGGAACTATGGCTACACCTTC. Protein product: CSVESVGNYGYTF.

V is TRBV18 and J is TRBJ2-5; D possibly matches TRBD1 or TRBD2 (7 bases each). This CDR3 is built from 14 residues. Germline V gene lookup returns CDR1 KGHSH and CDR2 LQKENI. The V and J ends lost 4 bases and 4 bases respectively, with 13 bases between them. Here the CDR3 reads CASSQDREGETQYF. Here the CDR3 DNA reads TGTGCCAGCTCACAAGACAGGGAGGGAGAGACCCAGTACTTC.

The CDR3 loop is CASSPQLRGDEQFF. The CDR3 bases are TGTGCCAGCAGTCCCCAACTTAGGGGCGATGAGCAGTTCTTC. The V call is TRBV27, the J call TRBJ2-1; possible D gene TRBD1, 5 bases. This CDR3 is 14 amino acids long. Trimming shortened V by 5 bases and J by 8 bases, and 16 bases separated the two germline ends. CDR1 and CDR2 (germline): MNHEY, SMNVEV (reference sequence).

The chain uses TRBV6-5 and TRBJ1-5; D may be TRBD1 (6 bases). CDR1 MNHEY and CDR2 SVGAGI come from the germline V gene. The CDR3 loop spans 15 amino acids. Trimming pared 6 bases from V and 4 bases from J, leaving 16 bases between. The CDR3 bases are TGTGCCAGCAGAAAAGGGGGGGGCATGAATCAGCCCCAGCATTTT. Protein: CASRKGGGMNQPQHF.

In its sample, this clone was seen once. The chain uses TRBV15 and TRBJ2-3; no reliable D call. The CDR3 covers 15 residues. Germline V gene data show CDR1 as LNHNV and CDR2 as YYDKDF (reference sequence). V was trimmed by 3 bases and J by 0 bases, leaving 10 bases between them. Here the CDR3 reads CATSSGPRSTDTQYF. The CDR3 region has the DNA TGTGCCACCAGCAGTGGCCCCAGGAGCACAGATACGCAGTATTTT.

Only a few counts were recorded for this clone. This chain connects TRBV29-1 to TRBJ2-7, with D possibly being TRBD1 (5 bases). Germline V gene lookup returns CDR1 SQVTM and CDR2 ANQGSEA. Trimming shortened V by 4 bases and J by 2 bases, and 12 bases separated the two germline ends. This CDR3 has 13 residues. CDR3 bases: TGCAGCGTTGGGACATACAACGCCTACGAGCAGTACTTC. This sequence encodes CSVGTYNAYEQYF.

The chain has TRBV5-1 and TRBJ2-1; no clear D gene. Trimming took off 4 bases at V and 5 bases at J, with 10 bases between the two ends. There are 13 residues in the CDR3. CDR1 SGHRS and CDR2 YFSETQ come from the germline V gene. CDR3 amino acids: CASSLFPDNEQFF. CDR3 nucleotide sequence: TGCGCCAGCAGCCTGTTCCCTGACAATGAGCAGTTCTTC.

The chain combines TRBV29-1 with TRBJ1-2, with a weak D call TRBD1 (6 bases). The germline CDR1 and CDR2 sequences are SQVTM and ANQGSEA. V was shortened by 8 bases and J by 10 bases, with 20 bases between the two germline ends. This CDR3 comprises 12 residues. The CDR3 is CSPGEPGHNYTF. CDR3 nucleotides: TGCAGCCCCGGGGAACCGGGACACAACTACACCTTC.

About this clone: The same CDR3 also results from other DNA sequences found in this sample. V gene TRBV30 combines with J gene TRBJ2-5; D is undetermined. Trimming took 1 base from V and 2 from J, leaving 5 bases between them. CDR3 length: 12 amino acids. Per germline, CDR1 GTSNPN and CDR2 SVGIG (reference sequence). The DNA of the CDR3 is TGTGCCTGGAGTGGGTTACAAGAGACCCAGTACTTC. Translated: CAWSGLQETQYF.

The gene calls are TRBV29-1 and TRBJ1-2, with 9 bases lining up with TRBD1. The CDR3 is made up of 17 amino acids. J gave up 4 bases and V 0 bases, and 12 bases lay outside the gene matches. Germline V gene sequence: CDR1 SQVTM, CDR2 ANQGSEA. The CDR3 reads CSVEDLRGQGGGYGYTF. The DNA for the CDR3 is TGCAGCGTTGAAGATCTAAGGGGACAGGGAGGAGGCTATGGCTACACCTTC.